One and the same sample provided the 11 T cell receptor beta chains below, sequenced in a study of response to subunit inactivated influenza vaccine (dated by TCRdb to 2016 to 2018). Libraries came from RT-PCR. Sequencing was carried out with an Illumina HiSeq 2500. TCRdb reprocessed the public reads (quality trimming at Q25 with fastp, clone calling with MiXCR) and kept in-frame beta chains. Every distinct CDR3 protein forms one entry, paired with its most common genes and DNA. The table for this sample lists roughly 520,000 distinct CDR3 sequences; 25% of them were counted only once. Of the sample, 1.5% to 2% falls within the top ten clones. The specimen comprised CD4+ T cells sorted from PBMCs, sampled 4 to 6 days after vaccination. The receptors stem from a man aged 50-60 years who received an inactivated influenza vaccine. Donor details come from another sample of the same person, matched by shared clones.

V is TRBV29-1 and J is TRBJ2-1; D perhaps matches TRBD1 (6 bases). The CDR3 extends over 12 amino acids. The V gene lost 6 bases and the J gene lost 9 bases, with 15 bases spanning the gap. Per germline, CDR1 SQVTM and CDR2 ANQGSEA. For the CDR3, the DNA is TGCAGCGTGGGACATGGGATCGGTGAGCAGTTCTTC. Protein product: CSVGHGIGEQFF.

The chain carries TRBV6-2 or TRBV6-3 and TRBJ2-7; 14 bases match TRBD2. J was trimmed by 2 bases and V by 0 bases; bases with no gene match: 15. The CDR3 length is 21 residues. Germline loops: CDR1 MNHEY, CDR2 SVGEGT. CDR3 residues: CASSYSRAGTGTSGSPYEQYF. CDR3 nucleotide sequence: TGTGCCAGCAGTTACTCGCGCGCCGGGACAGGGACTAGCGGGAGTCCCTACGAGCAGTACTTC.

The rearrangement uses TRBV20-1 and TRBJ2-3; 12 bases are shared with TRBD2. The CDR3 extends over 16 amino acids. Trimming took 2 bases from V and 6 from J; bases not matched to a gene: 9. Germline V gene lookup returns CDR1 DFQATT and CDR2 SNEGSKA (reference sequence). The CDR3 here is CSARPTSGGSPDTQYF. In DNA, the CDR3 is TGCAGTGCTAGACCGACTAGCGGGGGATCCCCGGATACGCAGTATTTT.

V usage is TRBV20-1 and J usage is TRBJ2-7; 7 bases match TRBD2. The junction had 5 bases not matched to a gene; V was cut back by 6 bases and J by 3 bases. This CDR3 spans 12 amino acids. CDR1 DFQATT and CDR2 SNEGSKA come from the germline V gene (reference sequence). The CDR3 sequence: CSARRGDYEQYF. The CDR3 DNA sequence: TGCAGTGCCCGACGGGGGGACTACGAGCAGTACTTC.

This chain links TRBV6-2 or TRBV6-3 with TRBJ2-3; 10 nucleotides match TRBD2. The germline V gene encodes CDR1 MNHEY and CDR2 SVGEGT. The CDR3 loop spans 18 amino acids. J was trimmed by 3 bases and V by 4 bases; bases with no gene match: 13. CDR3 in amino acids: CASSSGTSAGGWTDTQYF. CDR3 sequence (DNA): TGTGCCAGCAGTTCCGGGACTAGCGCGGGGGGGTGGACAGATACGCAGTATTTT.

The sample holds a few counts of this clonotype. The genes are TRBV20-1 and TRBJ2-7, with D perhaps assigned TRBD1 or TRBD2 (5 bases each). Trimming pared 0 bases from V and 2 bases from J, leaving 14 bases between. There are 15 residues in the CDR3. Germline V CDR1 and CDR2: DFQATT, SNEGSKA (reference sequence). CDR3 region: CSARDAGMGAYEQYF. The DNA for the CDR3 is TGCAGTGCTAGAGATGCAGGAATGGGGGCCTACGAGCAGTACTTC.

The chain recombines TRBV20-1 with TRBJ1-2; D gene unclear. The germline gives CDR1 DFQATT, CDR2 SNEGSKA (reference sequence). Trimming cost V 2 bases and J 3 bases, with 16 bases left between them. There are 15 residues in the CDR3. CDR3 DNA: TGCAGTGCTAGATCCCTCGGGGTCGGACACTATGGCTACACCTTC. As protein: CSARSLGVGHYGYTF.

This clonotype was counted ten times or more. The chain recombines TRBV6-4 with TRBJ2-2; D is perhaps TRBD1 (6 bases). Germline CDR1 is MRHNA and CDR2 is SNTAGT. V lost 8 bases to trimming and J lost 1 base, with 11 bases between them. CDR3 size: 14 residues. The CDR3 DNA is TGTGCCAGCCAGTTGGGACAGAACACCGGGGAGCTGTTTTTT. This gives the protein CASQLGQNTGELFF.

The chain has TRBV28 and TRBJ1-2; D possibly corresponds to TRBD1 (5 bases). This CDR3 is 14 amino acids long. Trimming shortened V by 6 bases and J by 0 bases, and 11 bases separated the two germline ends. Germline-derived CDR1 and CDR2 are MDHEN and SYDVKM. The CDR3 nucleotides read TGTGCCAGCAGCACAGGACCAACTAACTATGGCTACACCTTC. Translating it yields CASSTGPTNYGYTF.

This clonotype was detected only a few times. The chain carries TRBV9 and TRBJ2-6, with TRBD1 matching 9 bases. Germline V gene lookup returns CDR1 SGDLS and CDR2 YYNGEE. The CDR3 runs 18 residues. V lost 4 bases, J lost 0 bases, and 8 bases stayed unmatched. CDR3 sequence reads: CASSWGQGYNSGANVLTF. DNA for the CDR3: TGTGCCAGCAGCTGGGGACAGGGATACAACTCTGGGGCCAACGTCCTGACTTTC.

This clonotype was recorded at least ten times. The gene calls are TRBV5-1 and TRBJ2-7, with D possibly matching TRBD2 (6 bases). The V end was cut by 4 bases, the J end by 5 bases, with 22 bases between. CDR3 length equals 16 residues. Germline V gene sequence: CDR1 SGHRS, CDR2 YFSETQ. The CDR3 here is CASSPRPRGSVNEQYF. The CDR3 bases are TGCGCCAGCAGCCCAAGGCCCCGGGGGTCTGTCAACGAGCAGTACTTC.